This T cell receptor beta chain appears in the sequencing data of a study of CD8+ T cells in alopecia areata. Study overall: Treated individuals took tofacitinib by mouth, 5 to 10 mg twice daily.

Treatment: oral pan-JAK inhibitor, 5-10 mg twice daily. Peripheral blood and lesional scalp punch biopsies came from alopecia areata patients. This CDR3 comprises 11 residues. The germline V gene has CDR1 MNHEY and CDR2 SVGAGI. V lost 10 bases and J lost 6, with 9 bases in between. Extraction and reverse transcription of RNA yielded cDNA as the sequencing template. Assay: immunoSEQ multiplex PCR; the TCRdb copy retains only in-frame clones and omits some. The table lists over 150,000 clones, about three fifths of them singletons. The receptor was derived from a human donor with alopecia areata. The J gene is TRBJ2-2, the V gene TRBV6-5, with D maybe TRBD1 (5 bases). The sample consisted of CD8+ T cells sorted from blood, taken at week 24, from a patient treated with tofacitinib. CDR3 DNA: TGTGCCACCGCACAGGCCGGGGAGCTGTTTTTT. It specifies CATAQAGELFF.